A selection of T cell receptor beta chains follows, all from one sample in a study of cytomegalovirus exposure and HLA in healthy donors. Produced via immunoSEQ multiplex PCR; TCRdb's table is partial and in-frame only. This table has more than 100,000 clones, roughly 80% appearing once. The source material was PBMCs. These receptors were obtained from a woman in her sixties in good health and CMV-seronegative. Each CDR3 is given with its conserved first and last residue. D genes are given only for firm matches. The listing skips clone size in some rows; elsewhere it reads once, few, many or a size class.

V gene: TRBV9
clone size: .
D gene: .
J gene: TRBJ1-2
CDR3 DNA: TGTGCCAGCAGCGTAGGGGCTGGGGGCTACACCTTC
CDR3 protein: CASSVGAGGYTF

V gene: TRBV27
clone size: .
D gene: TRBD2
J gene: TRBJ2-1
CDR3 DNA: TGTGCCAGCAGTTTAGCAGCGGGAGAGCGGAATGAGCAGTTCTTC
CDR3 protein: CASSLAAGERNEQFF

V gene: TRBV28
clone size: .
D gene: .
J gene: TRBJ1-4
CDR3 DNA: TGTGCCAGCAGTTTTAGGGGTCAACTGGCTAATGAAAAACTGTTTTTT
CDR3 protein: CASSFRGQLANEKLFF

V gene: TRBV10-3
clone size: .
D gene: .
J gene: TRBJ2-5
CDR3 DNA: TGTGCCATCAGTTCCGATCGAGGGACCCAGTACTTC
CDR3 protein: CAISSDRGTQYF

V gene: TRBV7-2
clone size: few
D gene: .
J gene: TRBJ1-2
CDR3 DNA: TGTGCCAGCAGCAACCGACAGGCCGGCTATGGCTACACCTTC
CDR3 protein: CASSNRQAGYGYTF

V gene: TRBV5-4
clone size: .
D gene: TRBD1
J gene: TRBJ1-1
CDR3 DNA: TGTGCCAGCAGCTTGGGGACAGGCCTGTCTTGGAACACTGAAGCTTTCTTT
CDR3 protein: CASSLGTGLSWNTEAFF

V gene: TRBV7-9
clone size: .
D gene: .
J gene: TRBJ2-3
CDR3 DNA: TGTGCCAGCAGCTTAGGACTGCAGGAGGGCACAGATACGCAGTATTTT
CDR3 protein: CASSLGLQEGTDTQYF

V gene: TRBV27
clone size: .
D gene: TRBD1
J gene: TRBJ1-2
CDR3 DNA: TGTGCCAGCAGTTTCCTCCGGACAGGGGATGGCTACACCTTC
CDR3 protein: CASSFLRTGDGYTF

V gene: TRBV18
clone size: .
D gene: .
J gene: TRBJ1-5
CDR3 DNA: TGTGCCAGCTCACATGGCGACAGGATTGGGAATCAGCCCCAGCATTTT
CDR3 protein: CASSHGDRIGNQPQHF

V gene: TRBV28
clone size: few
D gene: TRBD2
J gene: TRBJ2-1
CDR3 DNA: TGTGCCAGCTCCTCAGGACTAGCGGATTACAATGAGCAGTTCTTC
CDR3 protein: CASSSGLADYNEQFF

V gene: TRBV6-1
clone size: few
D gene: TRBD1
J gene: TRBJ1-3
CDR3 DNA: TGTGCCAGCAGTGGCACAGGGGTTGATCGTGGAAACACCATATATTTT
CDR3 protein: CASSGTGVDRGNTIYF

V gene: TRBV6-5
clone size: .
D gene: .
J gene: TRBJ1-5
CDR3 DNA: TGTGCCAGCAGTTATTCAGGGGTCTCGAGCAATCAGCCCCAGCATTTT
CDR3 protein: CASSYSGVSSNQPQHF

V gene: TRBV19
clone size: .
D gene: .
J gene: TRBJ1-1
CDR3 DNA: TGTGCCAGTAGTAAAGGAGGGGTCACTGAAGCTTTCTTT
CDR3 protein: CASSKGGVTEAFF

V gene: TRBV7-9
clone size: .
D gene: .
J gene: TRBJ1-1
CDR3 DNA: TGTGCCAGTACGACGACAGGGAACACTGAAGCTTTCTTT
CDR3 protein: CASTTTGNTEAFF

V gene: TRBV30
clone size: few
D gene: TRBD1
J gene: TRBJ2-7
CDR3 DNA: TGTGCCTGGAGTATTAAAACAGGGGGTTCACCCTACGAGCAGTACTTC
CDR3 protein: CAWSIKTGGSPYEQYF

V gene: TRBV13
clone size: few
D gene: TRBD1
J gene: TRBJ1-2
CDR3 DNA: TGTGCCAGCAGCCAGGACAGGAACTATGGCTACACCTTC
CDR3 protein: CASSQDRNYGYTF

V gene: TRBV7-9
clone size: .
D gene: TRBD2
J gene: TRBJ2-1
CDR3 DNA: TGTGCCAGCAGCGCTCGGACTAGCGATGAGCAGTTCTTC
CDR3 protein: CASSARTSDEQFF

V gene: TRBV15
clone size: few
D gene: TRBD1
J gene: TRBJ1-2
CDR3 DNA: TGTGCCACCAGCAGAGAACAGGGGTGGGATGGCTACACCTTC
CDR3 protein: CATSREQGWDGYTF

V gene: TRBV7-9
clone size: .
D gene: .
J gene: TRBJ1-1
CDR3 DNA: TGTGCCAGCAAGGTCGTTGTGGGGGGCACTGAAGCTTTCTTT
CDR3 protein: CASKVVVGGTEAFF

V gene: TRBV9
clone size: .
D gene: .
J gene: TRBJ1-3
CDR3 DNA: TGTGCCAGCAGCCTTAGGACTGGAAGAAACACCATATATTTT
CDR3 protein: CASSLRTGRNTIYF

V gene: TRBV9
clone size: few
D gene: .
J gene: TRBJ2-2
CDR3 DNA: TGTGCCAGCAGCTCAAATCGGTCACGCGGGGAGCTGTTTTTT
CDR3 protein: CASSSNRSRGELFF

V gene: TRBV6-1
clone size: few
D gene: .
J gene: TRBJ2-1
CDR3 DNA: TGTGCCAGCAGTGAAATCAGCTCCTACAATGAGCAGTTCTTC
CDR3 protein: CASSEISSYNEQFF

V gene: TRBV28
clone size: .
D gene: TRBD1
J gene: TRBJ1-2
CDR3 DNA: TGTGCCAGCAGTTTAGCCGGGACAGGGAGTGGCTACACCTTC
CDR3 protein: CASSLAGTGSGYTF

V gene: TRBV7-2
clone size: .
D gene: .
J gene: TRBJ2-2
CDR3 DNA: TGTGCCAGCAGCCGGACTTTACCCGGGGAGCTGTTTTTT
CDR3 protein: CASSRTLPGELFF

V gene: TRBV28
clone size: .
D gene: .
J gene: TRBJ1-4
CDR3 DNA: TGTGCCAGCACCAGGCGTCGTTATGAAAAACTGTTTTTT
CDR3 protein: CASTRRRYEKLFF

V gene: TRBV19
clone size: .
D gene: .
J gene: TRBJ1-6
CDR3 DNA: TGTGCCAGTAGGATAGACGGTTATAATTCACCCCTCCACTTT
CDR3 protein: CASRIDGYNSPLHF

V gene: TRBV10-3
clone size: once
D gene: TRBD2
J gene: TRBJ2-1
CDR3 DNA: TGTGCCATCAGTGGGACTAGTTTGGTCTACAATGAGCAGTTCTTC
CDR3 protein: CAISGTSLVYNEQFF

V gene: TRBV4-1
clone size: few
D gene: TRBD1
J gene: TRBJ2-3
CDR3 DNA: TGCGCCAGCAGCCCGGGACAGGGGAAGGATACGCAGTATTTT
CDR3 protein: CASSPGQGKDTQYF